What follows are 25 T cell receptor beta chains derived from one specimen sequenced in a study of regulatory T cells in long-lasting Graves disease. Building of the TCR beta libraries involved iRepertoire HTBI primers and Arm-PCR of CDR3 regions. TCRdb reprocessed the multiplex PCR reads via MiXCR and lists one record per CDR3 protein. The sample yields 400,000 to 450,000 distinct CDR3 sequences, about 16% seen once. Time point meaning: newly diagnosed GD, antithyroid drugs for less than 3 months. The authors made the TCR library using RNA they extracted from PBMCs. These data are also associated with another study on T cells in Graves' hyperthyroidism and ophthalmopathy.

Sample: peripheral blood mononuclear cells (PBMCs), taken at new diagnosis, from a patient treated with antithyroid drugs. The receptors originated from a woman aged 30 to 39 with Graves disease.

This clonotype was observed many times. The chain uses TRBV27 and TRBJ2-7; 9 bases map to TRBD1. The CDR3 runs 14 residues. The trim removed 4 bases at V and 3 bases at J, leaving 4 bases unmatched. Germline CDR1 reads MNHEY; CDR2 reads SMNVEV (reference sequence). The CDR3 nucleotides are TGTGCCAGCAGTTCTCTGGGACAGGGCTACGAGCAGTACTTC. It encodes CASSSLGQGYEQYF.

This chain uses TRBV14 with TRBJ2-1; D tentatively reads TRBD1 or TRBD2 (5 bases each). V shed 7 bases and J shed 0 bases, with 16 bases lying between them. Germline-derived CDR1 and CDR2 are SGHDN and FVKESK. The CDR3 loop spans 16 amino acids. The CDR3 reads CASTHKGSSSYNEQFF. CDR3 in DNA: TGTGCCAGCACCCACAAGGGGAGTAGCTCCTACAATGAGCAGTTCTTC.

This clonotype was observed many times. V is TRBV29-1 and J is TRBJ2-7, with 8 bases that match TRBD2. J was trimmed by 2 bases and V by 2 bases; bases with no gene match: 2. The germline CDR1 and CDR2 sequences are SQVTM and ANQGSEA. The CDR3 has 13 amino acids. The CDR3 nucleotides read TGCAGCGTTGAATGGCGGGAGGCCTACGAGCAGTACTTC. Translation gives CSVEWREAYEQYF.

At least ten counts were recorded for this clonotype. The chain employs TRBV12-3 or TRBV12-4 and TRBJ2-2; TRBD2 is a possible D gene (6 bases). The CDR3 length is 15 residues. V was trimmed by 6 bases and J by 5 bases, leaving 16 bases between them. The CDR3 sequence is CASSLQEGSTGELFF. The CDR3 DNA reads TGTGCCAGCAGCCTCCAGGAGGGCTCAACCGGGGAGCTGTTTTTT.

This clonotype was recorded at least ten times. The rearrangement joins TRBV20-1 to TRBJ2-1; 9 bases match TRBD2. Germline V gene lookup returns CDR1 DFQATT and CDR2 SNEGSKA (reference sequence). This CDR3 region has 14 residues. V shed 4 bases, J shed 9 bases, and the junction held 10 bases outside the gene matches. CDR3 amino acids: CSATGAGGNSEQFF. CDR3 DNA: TGCAGTGCTACTGGGGCGGGAGGGAATAGTGAGCAGTTCTTC.

This clonotype appeared many times. This chain uses TRBV24-1 with TRBJ2-3; D gene unclear. This CDR3 spans 13 amino acids. CDR1 and CDR2 from the germline V gene are KGHDR and SFDVKD. V lost 3 bases, J lost 3 bases, and 6 bases lay in between. CDR3 sequence: CATSDPPTDTQYF. For the CDR3, the DNA is TGTGCCACCAGTGATCCCCCTACAGATACGCAGTATTTT.

This clonotype appeared many times. V is TRBV2 and J is TRBJ2-2; no firm D call. The germline V gene has CDR1 SNHLY and CDR2 FYNNEI. Trimming removed 6 bases at V and 3 bases at J, with 11 bases between. This CDR3 is 14 amino acids long. The CDR3 loop is CASRDASYTGELFF. DNA for the CDR3: TGTGCCAGCAGAGACGCCAGCTACACCGGGGAGCTGTTTTTT.

Many counts were recorded for this clonotype. This rearrangement joins TRBV30 to TRBJ1-2; possible D gene TRBD1, 5 bases. The CDR3 contains 15 residues. V lost 4 bases to trimming and J lost 2 bases, with 17 bases between them. Germline assignment: CDR1 GTSNPN and CDR2 SVGIG (reference sequence). CDR3 sequence: CAWTTSWDSNYGYTF. CDR3 nucleotide sequence: TGTGCCTGGACCACTTCGTGGGACTCCAACTATGGCTACACCTTC.

As regards this clonotype: This may come from a read error, since a much larger clone is one base off. The rearrangement joins TRBV20-1 to TRBJ2-1; a possible D gene is TRBD1 (5 bases). This CDR3 comprises 14 residues. Germline CDR1 and CDR2: DFQATT and SNEGSKA (reference sequence). Trimming cost V 0 bases and J 10 bases, with 16 bases left between them. The CDR3 is CSARDPGLRNEQFF. The CDR3 coding sequence is TGCAGTGCTAGAGATCCAGGGCTGCGGAACGAGCAGTTCTTC.

This clonotype was seen at least ten times. The chain links TRBV3-1 to TRBJ2-1; 9 bases line up with TRBD1. The germline V gene has CDR1 LGHDT and CDR2 YNNKEL (reference sequence). V lost 7 bases and J lost 0; bases outside the gene matches: 13. CDR3 length: 18 amino acids. The CDR3 DNA reads as TGTGCCAGCATGGGGACAGGGATCGGTTTGGGCTCCTACAATGAGCAGTTCTTC. This translates into CASMGTGIGLGSYNEQFF.

Only a few counts were recorded for this clonotype. The V call is TRBV6-1, the J call TRBJ2-7; D is ambiguous. Germline V lookup: CDR1 MNHNS, CDR2 SASEGT. V dropped 0 bases and J dropped 4 bases, with 7 bases sitting between them. The CDR3 sequence is 13 residues long. The CDR3 nucleotides are TGTGCCAGCAGTGAAGCCGACTCATACGAGCAGTACTTC. Translated, it gives CASSEADSYEQYF.

The rearrangement joins TRBV20-1 to TRBJ2-2; 7 nucleotides line up with TRBD1. In germline, CDR1 is DFQATT, CDR2 SNEGSKA (reference sequence). V was pared by 6 bases and J by 6 bases, with 4 bases of the junction left unmatched. The CDR3 has 12 amino acids. CDR3 sequence (DNA): TGCAGTGCCCTAAGGGGGCCCGGGGAGCTGTTTTTT. Amino acids: CSALRGPGELFF.

The CDR3 loop is CSARGELGDNEQFF. The CDR3 DNA sequence: TGCAGTGCTAGAGGCGAATTGGGGGACAATGAGCAGTTCTTC. This chain joins TRBV20-1 and TRBJ2-1; D possibly matches TRBD1 or TRBD2 (5 bases each). V was clipped by 1 base and J by 5 bases, with 12 bases between them. The length of the CDR3 is 14 residues. Germline CDR1 is DFQATT and CDR2 is SNEGSKA (reference sequence).

This clonotype came up many times. This chain uses TRBV10-3 with TRBJ2-3, with 8 bases that match TRBD2. V shed 1 base, J shed 4 bases, and the junction held 4 bases outside the gene matches. The germline V gene has CDR1 ENHRY and CDR2 SYGVKD. The CDR3 sequence is 15 residues long. CDR3 sequence reads: CAISEFSGKADTQYF. As DNA, the CDR3 is TGTGCCATCAGTGAGTTTAGCGGGAAGGCAGATACGCAGTATTTT.

The chain uses TRBV7-9 and TRBJ2-3; 14 bases match TRBD2. Germline V gives CDR1 SEHNR, CDR2 FQNEAQ (reference sequence). The CDR3 extends over 17 amino acids. The J segment lost 1 base and the V segment lost 5 bases, leaving 5 bases of the junction unmatched. The CDR3 DNA reads as TGTGCCAGCAGCGGGGGGACTAGCGGGAGAGGCACAGATACGCAGTATTTT. Protein sequence: CASSGGTSGRGTDTQYF.

The chain links TRBV19 to TRBJ2-3, with a possible D match to TRBD2 (6 bases). The germline V gene has CDR1 LNHDA and CDR2 SQIVND (reference sequence). With 3 bases removed from V and 2 bases from J, the gap between germline ends came to 12 bases. This CDR3 contains 15 residues. CDR3 nucleotide sequence: TGTGCCAGTAGTATTATGGGAGGACCCACAGATACGCAGTATTTT. This sequence encodes CASSIMGGPTDTQYF.

This clonotype has a count of ten or more. CDR3 residues: CASSYLAGGPNEQFF. As DNA, the CDR3 is TGTGCCAGCAGTTATCTAGCGGGAGGGCCCAATGAGCAGTTCTTC. The chain employs TRBV6-5 and TRBJ2-1; 12 nucleotides line up with TRBD2. This CDR3 contains 15 residues. With V trimmed by 3 bases and J by 6 bases, 3 bases remained unmatched. In germline, CDR1 is MNHEY, CDR2 SVGAGI.

The chain carries TRBV6-1 and TRBJ2-6; no clear D gene. Germline loops: CDR1 MNHNS, CDR2 SASEGT. V lost 6 bases, J lost 0 bases, and 12 bases lay in between. The length of the CDR3 is 16 residues. The CDR3 sequence: CASSLDGGSGANVLTF. For the CDR3, the DNA is TGTGCCAGCAGCCTGGACGGCGGCTCTGGGGCCAACGTCCTGACTTTC.

The sample holds many counts of this clonotype. The chain links TRBV2 to TRBJ2-7; TRBD2 matches at 12 bases. CDR3 length equals 14 residues. CDR1 is SNHLY, CDR2 FYNNEI, per germline. V gave up 6 bases and J gave up 0 bases; unmatched junction bases: 0. The CDR3 nucleotides are TGTGCCAGCAGGACTAGCGGGAGCTCCTACGAGCAGTACTTC. Encoded protein: CASRTSGSSYEQYF.

This clonotype came up many times. The V call is TRBV27, the J call TRBJ2-1, with TRBD1 as a possible D gene (6 bases). Germline V lookup: CDR1 MNHEY, CDR2 SMNVEV (reference sequence). The length of the CDR3 is 13 residues. Deletions cut 6 bases from V and 7 bases from J, with 13 bases between. The CDR3 loop reads CASSTDRSNEQFF. CDR3 sequence (DNA): TGTGCCAGCAGCACTGACAGGTCAAATGAGCAGTTCTTC.

This sequence joins TRBV7-3 and TRBJ1-3; D call uncertain. The V end lost 6 bases, the J end lost 2 bases, and 5 bases lay between the germline ends. The V gene's germline CDR1 is SGHTA and CDR2 FQGTGA. This CDR3 has 12 residues. The CDR3 nucleotides are TGTGCCAGCAGAGATGCTGGAAACACCATATATTTT. This gives the protein CASRDAGNTIYF.

With respect to this clonotype: One base away lies a much larger clone, so this may be a sequencing read error. Because it lacks the conserved phenylalanine or tryptophan at the end, this CDR3 is likely a read error. The chain couples TRBV5-1 to TRBJ2-3; D may be TRBD2 (5 bases). Germline assignment: CDR1 SGHRS and CDR2 YFSETQ. V was pared by 10 bases and J by 4 bases, with 13 bases between. The CDR3 sequence is 12 residues long. The CDR3 here is CASRGSADTQYL. For the CDR3, the DNA is TGCGCCTCACGAGGGTCCGCAGATACGCAGTATCTT.

This clonotype has only a few counts. J is TRBJ2-5 and V is TRBV15; 8 bases fit TRBD1. From germline, CDR1 is LNHNV and CDR2 YYDKDF (reference sequence). Unmatched junction bases numbered 6, after V lost 2 bases and J lost 10 bases. CDR3 length equals 13 residues. CDR3 residues: CATSRYRGSLQYF. The CDR3 nucleotides read TGTGCCACCAGCAGATACAGGGGGAGCCTCCAGTACTTC.

In nucleotides, the CDR3 is TGCGCCAGCAGCCCCCCCCGGGGCCCATACGAGCAGTACTTC. Protein: CASSPPRGPYEQYF. The chain joins TRBV4-1 to TRBJ2-7, with D possibly being TRBD1 or TRBD2 (5 bases each). V was trimmed by 4 bases and J by 4 bases, leaving 14 bases between them. In germline, CDR1 is MGHRA, CDR2 YSYEKL. The CDR3 contains 14 residues.

V usage is TRBV11-3 and J usage is TRBJ2-3; 11 nucleotides agree with TRBD2. Losses at the gene ends were 4 bases for V and 5 bases for J; bases not matched to a gene: 5. Looked up from germline, CDR1 is SGHNT and CDR2 is YENEEA. The CDR3 covers 15 residues. Written as DNA, the CDR3 is TGTGCCAGCAGCTCCCGAGGGACTAGCGGAGATACGCAGTATTTT. Its translation is CASSSRGTSGDTQYF.